The TCR beta chain described here comes from a study of blood T cell repertoires in COVID-19 (dated by TCRdb to 2018 to 2021). About the study as a whole: Samples from collaborators originated in the United States, Italy and Spain and spanned both the acute and convalescent phases of COVID-19. The material from the prospective study consisted of cDNA or gDNA derived from T cells, B-cell-depleted T cells, or PBMCs. The dataset comprised deeply sampled blood TCRbeta repertoires from subjects exposed to, actively infected with, or recovered from COVID-19. The repertoires were released in a freely available public database intended as a resource for research on the immune response to SARS-CoV-2. Samples were obtained from the ongoing ImmuneRACE study (first 160 participants) and from 950 to 1,500 subjects provided by 6 global collaborators. The sample metadata nearly always contained a de-identified subject ID, COVID-19 status, age in years and sex. HLA class I and class II types, where available, came from metadata supplied by the sample provider rather than from assay-based typing.

One collaborating source in Seattle enrolled patients while the patients were actively infected and followed the patients over time throughout the course of disease. The collaborating institutions used their own protocols to collect whole blood in K2EDTA tubes. For TCRbeta analysis, collaborators shipped samples as frozen whole blood, isolated PBMCs, or DNA extracted from either of those sample types. Reading from cysteine to phenylalanine, the CDR3 counts 13 amino acids. Of all the DNA, just the CDR3 is kept, 39 bases in frame from base 1. The V end loses 3 bases and the J end loses 3 bases, and a stretch of 8 bases separates them. Taken from the germline V gene (reference sequence), the CDR1 and CDR2 loops are LNHDA and SQIVND. As for this clone: Its antigen is currently not known. No base-level quality is on record; no much larger clone is a single base apart.

TCRbeta CDR3 regions were amplified from genomic DNA using the immunoSEQ Assay, a bias-controlled multiplex PCR. Processing in the source paper ran as follows. Nucleated cell counts per sample were estimated from amplification of reference gene primers within the assay. To quantify the absolute abundance of each unique TCRbeta CDR3 rearrangement, sequence reads were collapsed and filtered. For each sample, productive Simpson clonality was calculated as the square root of Simpson's diversity index over productive rearrangements. Entries here come from immuneACCESS through TCRdb and include only in-frame sequences with V and J called. Some clones fail to appear in such tables; in the studies checked, an unresolved V gene covers under half of the shortfall, and the cause of the remainder is unknown. V and J calls and clone size are as listed in that table; D and trimming were resolved from the DNA. Counted in this sample were under 250,000 clones; around 90% of them appeared once. The ten largest clones capture around 0.9% of the sample.

What the work shows at the level of the full study, not this receptor alone: The amount of clinical and demographic metadata varied by source and participant and was provided uncurated.

This clonotype was sampled from a man under 40 with COVID-19, enrolled during active disease. The sequence is built from TRBV19 and TRBJ1-1, with the D gene not confidently named. Sequenced sample: peripheral blood. This receptor carries the CDR3 CASSMRRDTEAFF. DNA sequence: TGTGCCAGTAGTATGAGGCGGGACACTGAAGCTTTCTTT.